These 7 T cell receptor beta chains share one sample of origin, sequenced in a study of Graves' ophthalmopathy and Graves' hyperthyroidism. RNA transcripts provided the template for amplifying TCR beta CDR3 regions. First-round RT-PCR employed HTBI primers, with a second-round multiplex PCR after it. In TCRdb, the multiplex PCR reads were re-called with MiXCR into one record per CDR3 protein. The sample carries about 25,000 distinct CDR3 sequences, approximately 48% recorded once. The specimen was peripheral blood. The receptors were gathered from an adult woman with stable Graves' hyperthyroidism.

In its sample, this clonotype was seen many times. An end of the junction differs from the germline gene, which may be a read error. The chain employs TRBV25-1 and TRBJ1-4; possible D gene TRBD1, 6 bases. Germline loops: CDR1 MGHDK, CDR2 SYGVNS. CDR3 length: 15 amino acids. The DNA of the CDR3 is TGTGCCGGCAGGCCGACAGGCGGCCTCTATGAAAAACTGTTTTTT. It is translated as CAGRPTGGLYEKLFF.

By sample share, this clonotype is medium-sized. The chain recombines TRBV5-1 with TRBJ2-7; TRBD2 matches at 8 bases. This CDR3 comprises 14 residues. Germline trimming cut 3 bases from V and 3 bases from J; bases unmatched to any gene: 5. In germline, CDR1 is SGHRS, CDR2 YFSETQ. The CDR3 sequence is CASSSRGLVYEQYF. Written as DNA, the CDR3 is TGCGCCAGCAGCTCCCGGGGACTAGTCTACGAGCAGTACTTC.

Concerning this clonotype itself: This CDR3 fails to terminate in the conserved phenylalanine or tryptophan, so it likely reflects a read error. No DNA is shown, since the ends of the CDR3 on it are uncertain; the CDR3 is the one TCRdb lists. The chain employs TRBV2 and TRBJ2-7. Germline V gene lookup returns CDR1 SNHLY and CDR2 FYNNEI. Including both end residues, the CDR3 is 8 amino acids long. The CDR3 spells CASTEWGS.

The table lists this clonotype with a count of one. Mismatch with germline at one junction end may stem from a read error. The V and J genes are TRBV10-3 and TRBJ2-7; D unresolved. Per germline, CDR1 ENHRY and CDR2 SYGVKD. The CDR3 length is 15 residues. CDR3 DNA sequence: TGTGCCATTAGTGACTTAGACATGCAATACTACGAGCAGTACTTC. Protein: CAISDLDMQYYEQYF.

This clonotype was recorded many times. The chain recombines TRBV7-9 with TRBJ2-5; D ambiguous. The length of the CDR3 is 14 residues. The V and J ends lost 5 bases and 1 base respectively, with 11 bases between them. Per the germline V gene, CDR1 is SEHNR and CDR2 is FQNEAQ (reference sequence). The CDR3 sequence: CASSPENFQETQYF. The CDR3 DNA sequence: TGTGCCAGCAGCCCAGAAAATTTCCAAGAGACCCAGTACTTC.

This rearrangement joins TRBV18 to TRBJ2-7; the match to TRBD2 covers 7 bases. Per germline, CDR1 KGHSH and CDR2 LQKENI. The CDR3 length is 16 residues. With 1 base clipped from V and 2 bases from J, the junction kept 8 bases outside the gene matches. CDR3 protein: CASSPQASGNAYEQYF. CDR3 DNA: TGTGCCAGCTCACCACAGGCTAGCGGTAACGCCTACGAGCAGTACTTC.

This clonotype counts as medium-sized. This chain links TRBV20-1 with TRBJ2-7, with D perhaps TRBD1 or TRBD2 (5 bases each). The CDR3 extends over 13 amino acids. Germline assignment: CDR1 DFQATT and CDR2 SNEGSKA (reference sequence). Trimming took off 3 bases at V and 2 bases at J, with 11 bases between the two ends. CDR3 loop: CSASFGTAYEQYF. The DNA of the CDR3 is TGCAGTGCTAGTTTCGGGACGGCCTACGAGCAGTACTTC.